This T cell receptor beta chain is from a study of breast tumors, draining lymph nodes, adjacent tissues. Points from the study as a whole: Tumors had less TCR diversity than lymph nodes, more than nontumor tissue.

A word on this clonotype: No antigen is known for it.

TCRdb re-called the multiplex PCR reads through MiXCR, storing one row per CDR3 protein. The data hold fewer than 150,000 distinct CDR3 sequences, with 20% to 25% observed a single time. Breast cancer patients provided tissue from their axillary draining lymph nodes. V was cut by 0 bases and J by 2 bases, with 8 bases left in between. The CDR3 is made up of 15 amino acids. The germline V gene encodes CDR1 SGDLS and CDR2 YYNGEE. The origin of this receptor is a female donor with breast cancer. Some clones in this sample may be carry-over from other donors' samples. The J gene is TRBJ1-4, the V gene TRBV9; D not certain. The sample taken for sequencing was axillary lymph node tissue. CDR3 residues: CASSVGASTNEKLFF. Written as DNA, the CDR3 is TGTGCCAGCAGCGTAGGGGCCAGCACTAATGAAAAACTGTTTTTT.